The next 20 T cell receptor beta chains were all read from a single sample in a study. TCRdb passed the RT-PCR reads through MiXCR, listing each CDR3 protein once. The data hold about 680,000 distinct CDR3 sequences, with approximately 14% observed a single time. Sequenced input: memory CD4+ T cells from blood. The receptors here all came from a female donor in good health, serving as a healthy control.

A few counts support this clonotype. This chain connects TRBV7-2 to TRBJ2-2; a possible D gene is TRBD2 (6 bases). The V end lost 2 bases, the J end lost 4 bases, and 11 bases lay between the germline ends. The V gene's germline CDR1 is SGHTA and CDR2 FQGNSA. CDR3 length: 15 amino acids. The CDR3 spells CASSLYQGGTGELFF. As DNA, the CDR3 is TGTGCCAGCAGCTTATATCAGGGAGGCACCGGGGAGCTGTTTTTT.

There are a few counts of this clonotype. The J gene is TRBJ2-7, the V gene TRBV20-1; 9 bases fit TRBD1. Germline V lookup: CDR1 DFQATT, CDR2 SNEGSKA (reference sequence). This CDR3 comprises 14 residues. Trimming removed 4 bases from V and 5 bases from J; junction bases left unmatched: 9. The CDR3 DNA follows: TGCAGTGCTACACTACCGGGACAGGGCAACGAGCAGTACTTC. Translated: CSATLPGQGNEQYF.

Only a few counts were recorded for this clonotype. This chain connects TRBV11-1 to TRBJ2-6; no definite D call. CDR1 and CDR2 from the germline V gene are SGHAT and FQDESV (reference sequence). The germline V and J ends were trimmed by 8 bases and 0 bases, with 2 bases remaining between them. CDR3 length: 12 residues. In nucleotides, the CDR3 is TGTGCCAGCCACTCTGGGGCCAACGTCCTGACTTTC. Its translation: CASHSGANVLTF.

The CDR3 nucleotides are TGTGCCAGCAGCTCCTGGAATAGCGGGGATTCCTACGAGCAGTACTTC. Translation: CASSSWNSGDSYEQYF. This rearrangement joins TRBV28 to TRBJ2-7, with 8 bases fitting TRBD2. Trimming cost V 6 bases and J 1 base; bases outside gene matches: 11. This CDR3 is built from 16 residues. CDR1 is MDHEN and CDR2 is SYDVKM in the germline V gene.

The chain joins TRBV5-6 to TRBJ1-5; D may be TRBD1 (6 bases). Between the trimmed V and J ends, which lost 4 bases and 7 bases, there was a span of 18 bases. The CDR3 is 15 residues long. In germline, CDR1 is SGHDT, CDR2 YYEEEE. The CDR3 loop is CASSQYTGIGQPQHF. The CDR3 region has the DNA TGTGCCAGCAGCCAATATACAGGGATCGGGCAGCCCCAGCATTTT.

The V and J genes are TRBV18 and TRBJ2-1; D may be TRBD1 or TRBD2 (5 bases each). The germline V gene encodes CDR1 KGHSH and CDR2 LQKENI. Between the trimmed V and J ends, which lost 0 bases and 10 bases, there was a span of 22 bases. This CDR3 contains 17 residues. The CDR3 nucleotides are TGTGCCAGCTCACCACCTGTTGGGGCAGGGACGCTTTGGGAGCAGTTCTTC. This translates into CASSPPVGAGTLWEQFF.

This clonotype was seen at least ten times. This sequence joins TRBV20-1 and TRBJ2-3, with TRBD2 as a possible D gene (6 bases). Per germline, CDR1 DFQATT and CDR2 SNEGSKA (reference sequence). V gave up 4 bases and J gave up 4 bases, with 21 bases separating them. The CDR3 spans 16 residues. CDR3 nucleotides: TGCAGTGCTACGTCTACCAGGGACTCGGGGCCAGATACGCAGTATTTT. Translating it yields CSATSTRDSGPDTQYF.

The chain combines TRBV6-1 with TRBJ1-5; 7 nucleotides line up with TRBD1. V shed 5 bases and J 1 base; nucleotides not matched to a gene: 8. CDR1 and CDR2 from the germline V gene are MNHNS and SASEGT. This CDR3 spans 16 amino acids. The CDR3 coding sequence is TGTGCCAGCAGTCCCCGTGAGGGGGCCAGCAATCAGCCCCAGCATTTT. It translates to CASSPREGASNQPQHF.

The chain carries TRBV11-2 and TRBJ2-1; 11 nucleotides line up with TRBD2. The CDR3 has 16 residues. Germline assignment: CDR1 SGHAT and CDR2 FQNNGV. V shed 5 bases, J shed 5 bases, and the junction held 8 bases outside the gene matches. In DNA, the CDR3 is TGTGCCAGCAGCCCCTTAGCGGGAGGGCCTGACAATGAGCAGTTCTTC. Amino acids: CASSPLAGGPDNEQFF.

The chain links TRBV7-9 to TRBJ2-7; TRBD1 matches at 7 bases. Germline CDR1 is SEHNR and CDR2 is FQNEAQ (reference sequence). The CDR3 sequence is 12 residues long. After removal of 3 bases from V and 6 bases from J, the junction contained 2 bases not matched to a gene. The CDR3 region has the DNA TGTGCCAGCAGCTTCGGACAGGTCGAGCAGTACTTC. Translation: CASSFGQVEQYF.

In this sample, this clonotype turned up many times. V is TRBV6-2 or TRBV6-3 and J is TRBJ2-5, with 9 bases aligning to TRBD2. CDR3 size: 16 residues. V lost 7 bases and J lost 5; bases outside the gene matches: 14. Germline lookup yields CDR1 MNHEY and CDR2 SVGEGT. CDR3 sequence: CASIPTPAGGAETQYF. The CDR3 DNA reads as TGTGCCAGCATTCCCACCCCAGCGGGAGGAGCGGAGACCCAGTACTTC.

This clonotype was counted ten times or more. This sequence joins TRBV15 and TRBJ2-4; D assignment may be TRBD1 or TRBD2 (5 bases each). The CDR3 is made up of 16 amino acids. V lost 2 bases and J lost 0, with 11 bases in between. Germline CDR1 LNHNV, CDR2 YYDKDF (reference sequence). The CDR3 sequence is CATSRFGTAAKNIQYF. The CDR3 DNA reads TGTGCCACCAGCAGATTTGGGACGGCAGCCAAAAACATTCAGTACTTC.

This clonotype was found a few times. The V gene is TRBV5-1, the J gene TRBJ2-1, with TRBD1 matching 7 bases. Germline CDR1 and CDR2: SGHRS and YFSETQ. Unmatched junction bases numbered 8, after V lost 4 bases and J lost 7 bases. This CDR3 is 14 amino acids long. The CDR3 sequence: CASSPGQRSNEQFF. The CDR3 DNA follows: TGCGCCAGCAGCCCGGGACAGAGGAGTAATGAGCAGTTCTTC. Full variable domain (remainder filled in from reference TRBV5-1 and TRBJ2-1): KAGVTQTPRYLIKTRGQQVTLSCSPISGHRSVSWYQQTPGQGLQFLFEYFSETQRNKGNFPGRFSGRQFSNSRSEMNVSTLELGDSALYLCASSPGQRSNEQFFGPGTRLTVL.

Only a few counts were recorded for this clonotype. The chain carries TRBV7-2 and TRBJ2-2; no firm D call. The CDR3 runs 13 residues. Germline V gene lookup returns CDR1 SGHTA and CDR2 FQGNSA. Between the trimmed V and J ends, which lost 1 base and 7 bases, there was a span of 7 bases. The CDR3 sequence: CASSLVQDGELFF. CDR3 sequence (DNA): TGTGCCAGCAGCTTAGTTCAAGACGGGGAGCTGTTTTTT.

This clonotype appeared once. The chain recombines TRBV2 with TRBJ1-4; 8 nucleotides agree with TRBD1. With V trimmed by 2 bases and J by 7 bases, 12 bases remained unmatched. The V gene's germline CDR1 is SNHLY and CDR2 FYNNEI. This CDR3 is 17 amino acids long. The CDR3 is CASSESSGTRGREKLFF. CDR3 nucleotide sequence: TGTGCCAGCAGTGAAAGTAGTGGGACCAGGGGGCGTGAAAAACTGTTTTTT.

The chain carries TRBV20-1 and TRBJ2-3, with unresolved D. Trimming took off 6 bases at V and 0 bases at J, with 13 bases between the two ends. This CDR3 comprises 14 residues. CDR1 and CDR2 from the germline V gene are DFQATT and SNEGSKA (reference sequence). The CDR3 loop is CSARNAYSTDTQYF. In nucleotides, the CDR3 is TGCAGTGCCAGGAACGCTTATAGCACAGATACGCAGTATTTT.

V is TRBV7-2 and J is TRBJ2-2; 9 nucleotides match TRBD1. Trimming took 4 bases from V and 4 from J; bases not matched to a gene: 7. CDR3 length: 16 amino acids. CDR1 SGHTA and CDR2 FQGNSA come from the germline V gene. The CDR3 region is CASSSRETGGTGELFF. DNA for the CDR3: TGTGCCAGCAGCTCACGAGAGACAGGGGGCACCGGGGAGCTGTTTTTT.

This clonotype has at least ten counts. J is TRBJ2-1 and V is TRBV20-1, with 12 bases matching TRBD2. Germline trimming cut 5 bases from V and 6 bases from J; bases unmatched to any gene: 8. The CDR3 loop spans 15 amino acids. The germline V gene has CDR1 DFQATT and CDR2 SNEGSKA (reference sequence). The CDR3 spells CSAPWTSGNLNEQFF. As DNA, the CDR3 is TGCAGTGCTCCTTGGACTAGCGGGAACCTCAATGAGCAGTTCTTC.

The gene calls are TRBV28 and TRBJ2-7, with D uncertain. V was trimmed by 5 bases and J by 3 bases, leaving 11 bases between them. Germline loops: CDR1 MDHEN, CDR2 SYDVKM. This CDR3 contains 13 residues. The CDR3 bases are TGTGCCAGCAGTCTTCCGAGGTACTACGAGCAGTACTTC. Residues: CASSLPRYYEQYF.

The chain uses TRBV20-1 and TRBJ1-1, with D perhaps TRBD1 (5 bases). The CDR3 totals 14 residues. Looked up from germline, CDR1 is DFQATT and CDR2 is SNEGSKA (reference sequence). Deletions cut 5 bases from V and 3 bases from J, with 16 bases between. In nucleotides, the CDR3 is TGCAGTGCTCCCCGTGGGGCCGGGGACACTGAAGCTTTCTTT. Translated, it gives CSAPRGAGDTEAFF.